The rows below give T cell receptor beta chains drawn from one sample of a study of shared clonotypes between healthy human individuals. TCRdb keeps only in-frame clones here, not all; method: immunoSEQ multiplex PCR. There are about 2.5 million clones in the sample; 92% occur only once, and 0.37% lies in the top ten. The sample consisted of naive CD4+ T cells from PBMCs. The origin of the receptors is a man younger than 35 in good health. Some clones in this sample may be carry-over from other donors' samples. The CDR3 runs from the conserved cysteine through the conserved F or W. Each record gives: clone size, D gene, V gene, J gene, CDR3 DNA, CDR3 protein. D genes are given only for firm matches. The size entry is marked missing in some rows and otherwise reads once, few, many or a size class.

>NA|TRBD2|TRBV25-1|TRBJ2-5
TGTGCCAGCAGTCCCGGGGTAGCGGGAGGGATAGAGACCCAGTACTTC
CASSPGVAGGIETQYF
>NA|NA|TRBV28|TRBJ2-6
TGTGCCAGCAGTTTACTAGCGCGAGGGGCCAACGTCCTGACTTTC
CASSLLARGANVLTF
>NA|NA|TRBV28|TRBJ1-2
TGTGCCAGCAGTCGATACCCTAAGCAGTTCTATGGCTACACCTTC
CASSRYPKQFYGYTF
>NA|TRBD2|TRBV10-3|TRBJ2-7
TGTGCCATCGGACTAAGCGGGAGTCGATCCTACGAGCAGTACTTC
CAIGLSGSRSYEQYF
>NA|TRBD2|TRBV6-5|TRBJ2-1
TGTGCCAGCAGCCGGGACTACACCTACAATGAGCAGTTCTTC
CASSRDYTYNEQFF
>NA|NA|TRBV6-5|TRBJ2-7
TGTGCCAGCACCACCAAAGCGGCGCGCGAGCAGTACTTC
CASTTKAAREQYF
>NA|TRBD2|TRBV11-2|TRBJ2-7
TGTGCCAGCAGCCACCAGGGACTAGCGGGAGGGAGCTCCTACGAGCAGTACTTC
CASSHQGLAGGSSYEQYF
>NA|TRBD1|TRBV5-1|TRBJ2-7
TGCGCCAGCAGCCATGGGACAGGGGGGAGCGAGCAGTACTTC
CASSHGTGGSEQYF
>NA|NA|TRBV5-6|TRBJ1-5
TGTGCCAGCAGCTTGCCCGGGATGAATCAGCCCCAGCATTTT
CASSLPGMNQPQHF
>NA|NA|TRBV10-3|TRBJ2-3
TGTGCCACCTTACAGGGTGAAAATCCATATACGCAGTATTTT
CATLQGENPYTQYF
>NA|NA|TRBV7-2|TRBJ2-3
TGTGCCAGCAGCTTTTCCTCGCTGCGTGATACGCAGTATTTT
CASSFSSLRDTQYF
>once|TRBD2|TRBV4-3|TRBJ2-2
TGCGCCAGCAGCCTCCAGGGCGCGGGAGGGCCCCGGGAGCTGTTTTTT
CASSLQGAGGPRELFF
>NA|NA|TRBV28|TRBJ2-5
TGTGCCAGCAGCCAAGATTCACAGGGCTTCCAAGAGACCCAGTACTTC
CASSQDSQGFQETQYF
>NA|NA|TRBV28|TRBJ1-1
TGTGCCAGCAGTTTATCTTACAGCTTCTTGATGAACACTGAAGCTTTCTTT
CASSLSYSFLMNTEAFF
>NA|NA|TRBV11-2|TRBJ2-3
TGTGCCAGCAGTGCAACCCGGGATACGCAGTATTTT
CASSATRDTQYF
>NA|TRBD1|TRBV4-2|TRBJ2-3
TGTGCCAGCAGCCAACGGACAGGGGAGCATGGAGATACGCAGTATTTT
CASSQRTGEHGDTQYF
>NA|NA|TRBV5-6|TRBJ2-7
TGTGCCAGCAGCTCCCTCCGGGACTACGAGCAGTACTTC
CASSSLRDYEQYF
>NA|NA|TRBV5-1|TRBJ2-7
TGCGCCAGCAGCTTTACAGGCTCCCACGAGCAGTACTTC
CASSFTGSHEQYF
>NA|NA|TRBV5-1|TRBJ2-2
TGCGCCAGCACCGATTTCGGGCAAATCACCGGGGAGCTGTTTTTT
CASTDFGQITGELFF
>NA|TRBD1|TRBV5-1|TRBJ2-1
TGCGCCAGCAGCTCGCCCCGGACAGGGGATATAGTCATCTTC
CASSSPRTGDIVIF
>NA|NA|TRBV6-1|TRBJ2-3
TGTGCCAGCAGTGAAATGTGGGGGGGCACAGATACGCAGTATTTT
CASSEMWGGTDTQYF
>NA|NA|TRBV7-9|TRBJ2-5
TGTGCCAGCAGTAGTCAGGGGTCCCCGGGGGAGACCCAGTACTTC
CASSSQGSPGETQYF
>few|TRBD2|TRBV28|TRBJ2-1
TGTGCCAGCAGTTTGACTAGCGGGAGCAATGAGCAGTTCTTC
CASSLTSGSNEQFF
>NA|TRBD1|TRBV29-1|TRBJ1-2
TGCAGCGTAACTCGACAGGGGTTTGGGAACTATGGCTACACCTTC
CSVTRQGFGNYGYTF
>once|TRBD1|TRBV28|TRBJ1-2
TGTGCCAGCAGTTCGCCAGGGGGAGCTGGCTACACCTTC
CASSSPGGAGYTF